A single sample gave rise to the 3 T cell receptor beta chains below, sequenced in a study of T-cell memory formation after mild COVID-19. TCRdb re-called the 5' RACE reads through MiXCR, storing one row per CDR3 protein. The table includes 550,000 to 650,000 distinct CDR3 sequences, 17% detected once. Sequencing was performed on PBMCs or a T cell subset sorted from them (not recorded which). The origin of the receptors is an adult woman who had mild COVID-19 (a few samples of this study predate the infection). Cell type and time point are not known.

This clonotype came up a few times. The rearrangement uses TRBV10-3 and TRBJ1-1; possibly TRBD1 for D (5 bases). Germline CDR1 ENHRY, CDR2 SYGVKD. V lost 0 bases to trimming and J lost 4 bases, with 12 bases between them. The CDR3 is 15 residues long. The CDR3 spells CAISESPGQGTEAFF. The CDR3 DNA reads TGTGCCATCAGTGAGTCGCCAGGGCAGGGCACTGAAGCTTTCTTT.

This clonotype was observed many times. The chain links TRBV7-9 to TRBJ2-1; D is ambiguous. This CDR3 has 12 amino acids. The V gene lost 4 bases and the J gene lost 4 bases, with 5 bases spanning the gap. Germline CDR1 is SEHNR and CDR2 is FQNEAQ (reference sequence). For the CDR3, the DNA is TGTGCCAGCAGCTCGGTGTACAATGAGCAGTTCTTC. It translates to CASSSVYNEQFF.

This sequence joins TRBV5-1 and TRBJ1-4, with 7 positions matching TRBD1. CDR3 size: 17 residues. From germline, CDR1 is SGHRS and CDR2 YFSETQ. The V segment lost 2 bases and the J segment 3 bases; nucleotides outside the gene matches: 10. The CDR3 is CASSLNPTGQSNEKLFF. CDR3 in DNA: TGCGCCAGCAGCTTAAACCCGACGGGACAGTCTAATGAAAAACTGTTTTTT.